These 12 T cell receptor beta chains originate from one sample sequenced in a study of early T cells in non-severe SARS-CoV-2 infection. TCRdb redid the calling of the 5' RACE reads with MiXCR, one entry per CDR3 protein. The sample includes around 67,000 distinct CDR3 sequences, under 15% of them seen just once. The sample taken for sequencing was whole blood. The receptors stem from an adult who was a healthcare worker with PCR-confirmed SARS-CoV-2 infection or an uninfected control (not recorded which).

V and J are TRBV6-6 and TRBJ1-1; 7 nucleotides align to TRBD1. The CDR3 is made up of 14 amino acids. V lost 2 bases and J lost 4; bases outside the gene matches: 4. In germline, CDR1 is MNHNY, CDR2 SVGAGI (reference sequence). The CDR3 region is CASSYLRDSTEAFF. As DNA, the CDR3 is TGTGCCAGCAGTTACCTCAGGGACAGCACTGAAGCTTTCTTT.

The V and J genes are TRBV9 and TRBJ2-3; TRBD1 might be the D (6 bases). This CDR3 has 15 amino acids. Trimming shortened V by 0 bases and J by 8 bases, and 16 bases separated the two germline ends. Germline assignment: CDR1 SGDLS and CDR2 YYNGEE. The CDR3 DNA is TGTGCCAGCAGCGTAGACAGGGAAGGAAGCGGTACGCAGTATTTT. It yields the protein CASSVDREGSGTQYF.

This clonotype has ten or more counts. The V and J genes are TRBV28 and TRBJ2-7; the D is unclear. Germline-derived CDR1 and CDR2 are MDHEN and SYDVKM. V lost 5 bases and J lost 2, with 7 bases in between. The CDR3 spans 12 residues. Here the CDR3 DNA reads TGTGCCAGCAGTGCAAGGACCTACGAGCAGTACTTC. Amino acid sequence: CASSARTYEQYF.

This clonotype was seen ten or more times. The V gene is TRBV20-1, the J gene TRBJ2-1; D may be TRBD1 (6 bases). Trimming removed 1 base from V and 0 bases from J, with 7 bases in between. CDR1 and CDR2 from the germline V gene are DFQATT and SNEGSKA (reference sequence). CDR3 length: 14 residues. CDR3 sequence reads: CSARGRGSYNEQFF. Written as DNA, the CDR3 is TGCAGTGCTAGAGGCAGGGGCTCCTACAATGAGCAGTTCTTC.

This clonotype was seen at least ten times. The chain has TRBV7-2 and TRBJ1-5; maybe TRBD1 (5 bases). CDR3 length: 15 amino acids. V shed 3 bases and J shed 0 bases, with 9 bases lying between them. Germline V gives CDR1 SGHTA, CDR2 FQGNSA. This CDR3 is CASSFLGGSNQPQHF. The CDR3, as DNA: TGTGCCAGCAGCTTCCTCGGGGGTAGCAATCAGCCCCAGCATTTT.

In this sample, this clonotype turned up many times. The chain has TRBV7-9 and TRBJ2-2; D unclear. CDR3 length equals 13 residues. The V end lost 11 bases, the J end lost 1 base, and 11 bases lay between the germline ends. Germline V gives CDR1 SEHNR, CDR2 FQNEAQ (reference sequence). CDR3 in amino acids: CASPRRNTGELFF. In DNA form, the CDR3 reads TGTGCCTCACCAAGGAGGAACACCGGGGAGCTGTTTTTT. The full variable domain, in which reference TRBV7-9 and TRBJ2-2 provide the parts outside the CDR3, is DTGVSQNPRHKITKRGQNVTFRCDPISEHNRLYWYRQTLGQGPEFLTYFQNEAQLEKSRLLSDRFSAERPKGSFSTLEIQRTEQGDSAMYLCASPRRNTGELFFGEGSRLTVL.

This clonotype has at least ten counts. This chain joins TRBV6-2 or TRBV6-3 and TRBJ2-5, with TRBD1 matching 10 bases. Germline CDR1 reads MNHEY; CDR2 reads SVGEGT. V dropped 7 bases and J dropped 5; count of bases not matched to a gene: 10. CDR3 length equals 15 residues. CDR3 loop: CASTDRDRGAETQYF. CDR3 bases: TGTGCCAGCACGGACCGGGACAGGGGCGCGGAGACCCAGTACTTC.

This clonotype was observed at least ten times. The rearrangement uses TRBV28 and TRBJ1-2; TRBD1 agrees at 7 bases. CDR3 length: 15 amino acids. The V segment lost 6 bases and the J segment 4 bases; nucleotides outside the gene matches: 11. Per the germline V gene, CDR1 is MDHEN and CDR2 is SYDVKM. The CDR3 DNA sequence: TGTGCCAGCAGCCCCTTAACAGGGGCTGGCTATGGCTACACCTTC. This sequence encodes CASSPLTGAGYGYTF.

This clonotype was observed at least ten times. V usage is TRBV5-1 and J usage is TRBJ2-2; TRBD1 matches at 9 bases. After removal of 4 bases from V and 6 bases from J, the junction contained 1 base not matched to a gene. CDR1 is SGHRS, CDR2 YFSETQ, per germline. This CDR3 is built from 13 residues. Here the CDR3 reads CASSRTGAGELFF. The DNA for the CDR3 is TGCGCCAGCAGCAGGACAGGGGCCGGGGAGCTGTTTTTT.

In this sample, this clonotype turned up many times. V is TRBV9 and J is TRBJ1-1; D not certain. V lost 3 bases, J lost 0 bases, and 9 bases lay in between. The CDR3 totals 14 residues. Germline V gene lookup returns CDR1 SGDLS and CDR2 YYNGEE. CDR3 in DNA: TGTGCCAGCAGCGAGGGCAGATTGAACACTGAAGCTTTCTTT. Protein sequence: CASSEGRLNTEAFF.

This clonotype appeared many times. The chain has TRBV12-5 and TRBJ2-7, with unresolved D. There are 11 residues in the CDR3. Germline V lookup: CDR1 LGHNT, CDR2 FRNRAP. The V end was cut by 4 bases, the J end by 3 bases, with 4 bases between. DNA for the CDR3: TGTGCTAGTGGTTCGGGCTACGAGCAGTACTTC. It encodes CASGSGYEQYF. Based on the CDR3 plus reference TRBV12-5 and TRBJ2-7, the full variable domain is DARVTQTPRHKVTEMGQEVTMRCQPILGHNTVFWYRQTMMQGLELLAYFRNRAPLDDSGMPKDRFSAEMPDATLATLKIQPSEPRDSAVYFCASGSGYEQYFGPGTRLTVT.

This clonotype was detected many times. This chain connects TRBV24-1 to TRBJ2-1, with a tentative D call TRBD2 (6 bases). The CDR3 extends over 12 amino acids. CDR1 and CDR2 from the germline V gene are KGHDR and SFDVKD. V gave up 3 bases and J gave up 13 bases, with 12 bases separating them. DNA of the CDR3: TGTGCCACCAGTGATGGCCTAGCGTTTCAGTTCTTC. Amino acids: CATSDGLAFQFF.